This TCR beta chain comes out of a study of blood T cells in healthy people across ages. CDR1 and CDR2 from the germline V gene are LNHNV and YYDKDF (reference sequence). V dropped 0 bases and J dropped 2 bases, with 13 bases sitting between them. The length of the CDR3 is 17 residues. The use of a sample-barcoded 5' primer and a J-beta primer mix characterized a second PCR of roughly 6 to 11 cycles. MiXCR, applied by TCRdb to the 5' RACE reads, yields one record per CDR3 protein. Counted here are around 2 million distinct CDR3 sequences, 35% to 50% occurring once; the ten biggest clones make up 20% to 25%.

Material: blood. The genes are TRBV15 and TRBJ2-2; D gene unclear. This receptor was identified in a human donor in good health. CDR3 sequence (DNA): TGTGCCACCAGCAGAGATCTCGGACGGGCAAACACCGGGGAGCTGTTTTTT. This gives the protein CATSRDLGRANTGELFF.